The 18 T cell receptor beta chains listed next were all sequenced from one sample in a study of T cell repertoires in cytomegalovirus infection. Antigens for these TCRs are unknown. TCRdb called the reads again in MiXCR, with one record for every CDR3 protein. The profile shows about 700,000 distinct CDR3 sequences, around 30% of them singletons. This specimen was cultured PBMCs, taken from culture after CMV antigen stimulation. The receptors shown here come from a human donor in good health (CMV status not recorded). Some clones in this sample may be carry-over from other donors' samples.

The chain has TRBV29-1 and TRBJ1-1; no firm D call. The CDR3 loop spans 13 amino acids. CDR1 SQVTM and CDR2 ANQGSEA come from the germline V gene. V lost 7 bases, J lost 5 bases, and 17 bases lay in between. CDR3 DNA: TGCAGCGCCTTCCAGGTGGGTGGGACTGAAGCTTTCTTT. Residues: CSAFQVGGTEAFF.

The chain recombines TRBV27 with TRBJ2-7, with 7 bases that match TRBD1. This CDR3 contains 14 residues. V dropped 4 bases and J dropped 0; count of bases not matched to a gene: 3. Germline CDR1 MNHEY, CDR2 SMNVEV (reference sequence). CDR3 nucleotides: TGTGCCAGCAGTTCCCACAGGGGCTCCTACGAGCAGTACTTC. Translating gives CASSSHRGSYEQYF.

This clonotype was seen only a few times. J is TRBJ2-7 and V is TRBV10-3; TRBD2 aligns across 10 bases. The J segment lost 6 bases and the V segment lost 10 bases, leaving 9 bases of the junction unmatched. This CDR3 has 13 residues. Germline CDR1 ENHRY, CDR2 SYGVKD. The CDR3 spells CATSQAGGPEQYF. The CDR3 DNA reads TGTGCCACTAGCCAAGCGGGAGGGCCCGAGCAGTACTTC.

This clonotype was found a few times. The rearrangement links TRBV7-9 to TRBJ2-5, with D possibly being TRBD2 (6 bases). This CDR3 region has 17 residues. Looked up from germline, CDR1 is SEHNR and CDR2 is FQNEAQ (reference sequence). With 0 bases removed from V and 2 bases from J, the gap between germline ends came to 16 bases. The chain's CDR3 is CASSLAGLAEYQETQYF. CDR3 nucleotides: TGTGCCAGCAGCTTAGCAGGGTTAGCGGAATATCAAGAGACCCAGTACTTC.

This clonotype was found once. The rearrangement joins TRBV15 to TRBJ1-2; no clear D. The ends were cut back, 0 bases at V and 7 bases at J, with 12 bases in the middle. Germline CDR1 and CDR2: LNHNV and YYDKDF (reference sequence). CDR3 length: 14 residues. The CDR3 spells CATSRDRRIGGYTF. As DNA, the CDR3 is TGTGCCACCAGCAGAGATAGGCGCATCGGTGGCTACACCTTC.

The rearrangement links TRBV19 to TRBJ2-3; D perhaps matches TRBD2 (6 bases). CDR1 is LNHDA and CDR2 is SQIVND in the germline V gene (reference sequence). The V end was cut by 3 bases, the J end by 7 bases, with 20 bases between. This CDR3 region has 16 residues. In nucleotides, the CDR3 is TGTGCCAGTAGTATTTACGGGGGTATCTCCGGCTATACGCAGTATTTT. Its protein product is CASSIYGGISGYTQYF.

V is TRBV11-2 and J is TRBJ2-3; TRBD1 aligns across 8 bases. Per germline, CDR1 SGHAT and CDR2 FQNNGV. J lost 4 bases, V lost 2 bases, and 17 bases had no gene match. CDR3 length: 19 residues. The CDR3 DNA reads TGTGCCAGCAGCTTATATAGGTCCCCCAGGGGGCTAAGTGCAGATACGCAGTATTTT. Translating it yields CASSLYRSPRGLSADTQYF.

The chain links TRBV23-1 to TRBJ2-1, with a tentative D call TRBD2 (6 bases). TRBV23-1 is given ORF status, its function remaining uncertain. This CDR3 has 16 residues. V was pared by 1 base and J by 0 bases, with 10 bases between. CDR3 DNA sequence: TGCGCCAGCAGTCAATGGCGGGACTCCTCCTACAATGAGCAGTTCTTC. This sequence encodes CASSQWRDSSYNEQFF.

On this clonotype: One end of the junction fails to match germline, which may point to a read error. This rearrangement joins TRBV20-1 to TRBJ2-7; D may be TRBD2 (7 bases). This CDR3 contains 16 residues. Germline values: CDR1 DFQATT, CDR2 SNEGSKA (reference sequence). CDR3 protein: CSARDQGRGYSCEQYF. DNA for the CDR3: TGCAGTGCTAGAGATCAGGGGCGGGGGTACTCCTGCGAGCAGTACTTC.

This chain joins TRBV28 and TRBJ1-5; 7 bases fit TRBD1. CDR1 is MDHEN and CDR2 is SYDVKM in the germline V gene. The CDR3 length is 17 residues. Losses at the gene ends were 6 bases for V and 0 bases for J; bases not matched to a gene: 11. DNA for the CDR3: TGTGCCAGCAGCCTGTGGGGACAGATGAATAGCAATCAGCCCCAGCATTTT. This sequence encodes CASSLWGQMNSNQPQHF.

The V gene is TRBV5-1, the J gene TRBJ2-3; D may be TRBD2 (6 bases). This CDR3 comprises 16 residues. Looked up from germline, CDR1 is SGHRS and CDR2 is YFSETQ. The V end was cut by 6 bases, the J end by 5 bases, with 22 bases between. This chain's CDR3 is CASKLGPITAGDTQYF. Written as DNA, the CDR3 is TGCGCCAGCAAGCTTGGTCCAATTACAGCGGGAGATACGCAGTATTTT.

This clonotype was found a few times. The chain has TRBV19 and TRBJ2-1, with D possibly TRBD2 on 5 matching bases. V lost 3 bases to trimming and J lost 5 bases, with 8 bases between them. Germline V gene lookup returns CDR1 LNHDA and CDR2 SQIVND (reference sequence). The CDR3 covers 13 residues. The CDR3 DNA reads TGTGCCAGTAGTATGGTGAGGGACAATGAGCAGTTCTTC. Protein product: CASSMVRDNEQFF.

The V gene is TRBV7-2, the J gene TRBJ2-5; a weak D match, TRBD1 (7 bases). The CDR3 sequence is 14 residues long. The germline CDR1 and CDR2 sequences are SGHTA and FQGNSA. Between the trimmed V and J ends, which lost 2 bases and 6 bases, there was a span of 13 bases. This chain's CDR3 is CASSLSRGVKTQYF. The CDR3 nucleotides read TGTGCCAGCAGCTTAAGCAGGGGGGTGAAGACCCAGTACTTC. Looking up the rest from reference TRBV7-2 and TRBJ2-5 gives the full variable domain: GAGVSQSPSNKVTEKGKDVELRCDPISGHTALYWYRQSLGQGLEFLIYFQGNSAPDKSGLPSDRFSAERTGGSVSTLTIQRTQQEDSAVYLCASSLSRGVKTQYFGPGTRLLVL.

A few counts support this clonotype. The chain couples TRBV23-1 to TRBJ2-3; TRBD1 agrees at 8 bases. TRBV23-1 is sorted into the ORF group, with uncertain function. Germline trimming cut 5 bases from V and 1 base from J; bases unmatched to any gene: 8. CDR3 size: 16 residues. The chain's CDR3 is CASSLPDRVGTDTQYF. CDR3 coding DNA: TGCGCCAGCAGTTTACCGGACAGGGTCGGCACAGATACGCAGTATTTT.

The table lists this clonotype with a few counts. The chain carries TRBV5-4 and TRBJ1-6, with 8 bases aligning to TRBD1. The CDR3 is 15 residues long. The germline V gene encodes CDR1 SGHNT and CDR2 YYREEE (reference sequence). The V and J ends lost 0 bases and 9 bases, in that order; junction bases with no gene match: 5. The CDR3, as DNA: TGTGCCAGCAGCTTGGCCCAGGGGGCACTTTCACCCCTCCACTTT. Residues: CASSLAQGALSPLHF.

This rearrangement joins TRBV11-2 to TRBJ2-1, with TRBD2 matching 13 bases. Germline lookup yields CDR1 SGHAT and CDR2 FQNNGV. With V trimmed by 3 bases and J by 8 bases, 4 bases remained unmatched. This CDR3 has 15 amino acids. This CDR3 reads CASSLMTSGRYEQFF. The CDR3 bases are TGTGCCAGCAGCTTGATGACTAGCGGGAGGTATGAGCAGTTCTTC.

This clonotype has only a few counts. The genes are TRBV6-2 or TRBV6-3 and TRBJ2-7; D call uncertain. This CDR3 has 11 residues. Germline lookup yields CDR1 MNHEY and CDR2 SVGEGT. V was clipped by 5 bases and J by 3 bases, with 5 bases between them. CDR3 in amino acids: CASSRRYEQYF. Here the CDR3 DNA reads TGTGCCAGCAGTCGCCGCTACGAGCAGTACTTC.

The chain has TRBV5-1 and TRBJ2-3, with D possibly called TRBD1 or TRBD2 (5 bases each). Looked up from germline, CDR1 is SGHRS and CDR2 is YFSETQ. The CDR3 sequence is 14 residues long. The V end lost 2 bases, the J end lost 5 bases, and 12 bases lay between the germline ends. The CDR3 region is CASSLGVRVDTQYF. CDR3 coding DNA: TGCGCCAGCAGCTTAGGGGTGCGGGTAGATACGCAGTATTTT. The whole variable domain, filled in from reference TRBV5-1 and TRBJ2-3, reads KAGVTQTPRYLIKTRGQQVTLSCSPISGHRSVSWYQQTPGQGLQFLFEYFSETQRNKGNFPGRFSGRQFSNSRSEMNVSTLELGDSALYLCASSLGVRVDTQYFGPGTRLTVL.